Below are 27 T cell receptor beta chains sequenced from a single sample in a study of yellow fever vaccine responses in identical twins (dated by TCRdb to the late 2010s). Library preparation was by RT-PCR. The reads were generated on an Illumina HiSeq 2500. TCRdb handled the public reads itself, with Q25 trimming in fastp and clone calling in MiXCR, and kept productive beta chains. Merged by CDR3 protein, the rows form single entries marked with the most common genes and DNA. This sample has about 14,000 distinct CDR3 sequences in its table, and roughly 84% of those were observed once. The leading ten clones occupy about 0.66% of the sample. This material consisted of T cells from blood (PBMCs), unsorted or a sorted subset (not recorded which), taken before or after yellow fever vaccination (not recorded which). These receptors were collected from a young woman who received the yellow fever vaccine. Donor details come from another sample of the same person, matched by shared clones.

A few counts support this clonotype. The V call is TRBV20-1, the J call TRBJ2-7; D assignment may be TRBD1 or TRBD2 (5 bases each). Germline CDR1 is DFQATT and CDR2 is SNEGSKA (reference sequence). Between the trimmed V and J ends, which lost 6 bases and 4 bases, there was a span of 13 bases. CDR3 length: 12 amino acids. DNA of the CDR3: TGCAGTGCATCAGGGACGCGGTACGAGCAGTACTTC. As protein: CSASGTRYEQYF.

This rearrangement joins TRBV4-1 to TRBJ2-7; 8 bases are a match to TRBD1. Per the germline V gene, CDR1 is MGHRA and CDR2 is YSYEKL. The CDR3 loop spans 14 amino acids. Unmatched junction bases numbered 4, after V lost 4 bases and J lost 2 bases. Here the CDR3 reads CASSRQGATYEQYV. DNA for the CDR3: TGCGCCAGCAGCCGCCAGGGGGCGACCTACGAGCAGTACGTC.

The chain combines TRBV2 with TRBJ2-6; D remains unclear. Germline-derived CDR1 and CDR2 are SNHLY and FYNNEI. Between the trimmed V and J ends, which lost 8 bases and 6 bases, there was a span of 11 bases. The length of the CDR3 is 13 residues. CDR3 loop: CASRGNEANVLTF. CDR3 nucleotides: TGTGCCAGCCGCGGCAATGAGGCCAACGTCCTGACTTTC.

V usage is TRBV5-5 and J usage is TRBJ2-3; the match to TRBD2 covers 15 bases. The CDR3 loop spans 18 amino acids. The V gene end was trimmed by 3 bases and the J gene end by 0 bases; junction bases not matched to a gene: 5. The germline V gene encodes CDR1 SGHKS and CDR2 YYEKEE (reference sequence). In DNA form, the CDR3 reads TGTGCCAGCAGCTCCGGGACTAGCGGGGGGTCTAGCACAGATACGCAGTATTTT. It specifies CASSSGTSGGSSTDTQYF.

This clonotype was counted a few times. The CDR3 coding sequence is TGTGCCAGCCGACGCCCTCAGAACACTGAAGCTTTCTTT. Residues: CASRRPQNTEAFF. The chain links TRBV18 to TRBJ1-1; D gene unclear. V was clipped by 8 bases and J by 1 base, with 11 bases between them. The CDR3 covers 13 residues. CDR1 is KGHSH and CDR2 is LQKENI in the germline V gene. The whole variable domain, filled in from reference TRBV18 and TRBJ1-1, reads NAGVMQNPRHLVRRRGQEARLRCSPMKGHSHVYWYRQLPEEGLKFMVYLQKENIIDESGMPKERFSAEFPKEGPSILRIQQVVRGDSAAYFCASRRPQNTEAFFGQGTRLTVV.

This CDR3 is CSELLRNEQFF. The CDR3 bases are TGCAGCGAGCTACTACGGAATGAGCAGTTCTTC. The gene calls are TRBV29-1 and TRBJ2-1; no firm D call. Germline CDR1 and CDR2: SQVTM and ANQGSEA. V dropped 7 bases and J dropped 7 bases, with 11 bases sitting between them. The CDR3 has 11 residues.

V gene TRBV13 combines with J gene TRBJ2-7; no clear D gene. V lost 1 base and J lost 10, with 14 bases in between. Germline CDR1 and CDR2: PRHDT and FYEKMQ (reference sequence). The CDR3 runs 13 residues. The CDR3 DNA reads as TGTGCCAGCAGCTTAGACCGCCCCGCGAAACAGTACTTC. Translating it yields CASSLDRPAKQYF.

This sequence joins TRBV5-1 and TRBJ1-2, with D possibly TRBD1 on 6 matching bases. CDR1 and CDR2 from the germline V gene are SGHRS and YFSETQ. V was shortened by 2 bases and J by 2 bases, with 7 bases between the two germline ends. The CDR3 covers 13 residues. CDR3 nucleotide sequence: TGCGCCAGCAGCTTAGACAGGAACTATGGCTACACCTTC. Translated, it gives CASSLDRNYGYTF.

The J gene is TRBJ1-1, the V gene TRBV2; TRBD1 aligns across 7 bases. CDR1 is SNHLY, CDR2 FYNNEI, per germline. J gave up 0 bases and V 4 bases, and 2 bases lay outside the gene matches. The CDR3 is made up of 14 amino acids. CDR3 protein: CASSGGQVNTEAFF. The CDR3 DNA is TGTGCCAGCAGTGGCGGACAGGTGAACACTGAAGCTTTCTTT.

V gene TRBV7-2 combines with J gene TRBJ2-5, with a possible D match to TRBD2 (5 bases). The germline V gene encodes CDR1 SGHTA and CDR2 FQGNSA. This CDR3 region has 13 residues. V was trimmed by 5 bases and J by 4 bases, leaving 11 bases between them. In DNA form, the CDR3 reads TGTGCCAGCAGCCCGGGGATGATAGAGACCCAGTACTTC. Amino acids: CASSPGMIETQYF.

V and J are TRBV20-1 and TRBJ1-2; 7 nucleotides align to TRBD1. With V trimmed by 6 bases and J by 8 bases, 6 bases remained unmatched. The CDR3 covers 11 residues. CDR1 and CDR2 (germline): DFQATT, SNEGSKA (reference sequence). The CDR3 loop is CSARGGRGYTF. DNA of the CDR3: TGCAGTGCCAGGGGGGGAAGGGGCTACACCTTC.

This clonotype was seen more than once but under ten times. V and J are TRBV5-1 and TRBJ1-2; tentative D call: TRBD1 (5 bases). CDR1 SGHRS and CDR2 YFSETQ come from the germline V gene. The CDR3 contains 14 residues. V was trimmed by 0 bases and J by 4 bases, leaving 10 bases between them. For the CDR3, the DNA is TGCGCCAGCAGCTTGGCCCAGGGAAGCTATGGCTACACCTTC. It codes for CASSLAQGSYGYTF.

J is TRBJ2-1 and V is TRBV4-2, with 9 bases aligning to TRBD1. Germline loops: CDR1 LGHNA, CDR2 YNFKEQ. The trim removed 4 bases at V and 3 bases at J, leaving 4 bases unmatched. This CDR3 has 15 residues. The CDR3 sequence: CASSPDRGFYNEQFF. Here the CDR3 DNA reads TGTGCCAGCAGCCCAGACAGGGGGTTCTACAATGAGCAGTTCTTC.

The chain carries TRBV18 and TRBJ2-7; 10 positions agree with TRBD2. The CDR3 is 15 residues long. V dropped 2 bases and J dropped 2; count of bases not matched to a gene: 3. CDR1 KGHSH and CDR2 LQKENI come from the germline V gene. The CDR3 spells CASSPFGLAAYEQYF. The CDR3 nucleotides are TGTGCCAGCTCACCATTTGGACTAGCGGCCTACGAGCAGTACTTC.

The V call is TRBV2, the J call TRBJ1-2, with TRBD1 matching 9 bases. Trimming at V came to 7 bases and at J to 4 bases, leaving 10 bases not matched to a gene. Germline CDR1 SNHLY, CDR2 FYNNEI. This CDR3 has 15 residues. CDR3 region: CASIGTGTLSYGYTF. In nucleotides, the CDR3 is TGTGCCAGCATCGGGACAGGGACACTAAGCTATGGCTACACCTTC.

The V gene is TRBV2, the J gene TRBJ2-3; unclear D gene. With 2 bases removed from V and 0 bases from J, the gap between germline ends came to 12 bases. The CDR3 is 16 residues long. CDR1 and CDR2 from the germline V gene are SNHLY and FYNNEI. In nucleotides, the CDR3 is TGTGCCAGCAGTGAACGCCCTTTAACTAGCACAGATACGCAGTATTTT. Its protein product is CASSERPLTSTDTQYF.

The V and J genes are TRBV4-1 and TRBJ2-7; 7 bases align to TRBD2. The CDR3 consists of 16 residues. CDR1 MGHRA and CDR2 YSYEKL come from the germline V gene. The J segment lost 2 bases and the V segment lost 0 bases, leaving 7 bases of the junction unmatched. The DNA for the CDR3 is TGCGCCAGCAGCCAAGAAGCTAGCGGAAGAACCTACGAGCAGTACTTC. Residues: CASSQEASGRTYEQYF.

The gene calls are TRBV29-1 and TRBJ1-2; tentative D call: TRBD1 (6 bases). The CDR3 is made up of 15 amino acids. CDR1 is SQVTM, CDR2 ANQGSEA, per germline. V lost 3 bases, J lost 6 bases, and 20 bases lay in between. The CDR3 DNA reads TGCAGCGTTGATTCTCAGGGGCAGCCCAGCGATGGCTACACCTTC. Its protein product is CSVDSQGQPSDGYTF. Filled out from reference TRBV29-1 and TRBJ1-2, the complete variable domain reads SAVISQKPSRDICQRGTSLTIQCQVDSQVTMMFWYRQQPGQSLTLIATANQGSEATYESGFVIDKFPISRPNLTFSTLTVSNMSPEDSSIYLCSVDSQGQPSDGYTFGSGTRLTVV.

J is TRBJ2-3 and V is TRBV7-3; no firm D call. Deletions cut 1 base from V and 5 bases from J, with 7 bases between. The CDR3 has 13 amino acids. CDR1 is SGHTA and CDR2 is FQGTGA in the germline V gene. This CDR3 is CASSLSTLDTQYF. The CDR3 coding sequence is TGTGCCAGCAGCTTAAGTACGCTAGATACGCAGTATTTT.

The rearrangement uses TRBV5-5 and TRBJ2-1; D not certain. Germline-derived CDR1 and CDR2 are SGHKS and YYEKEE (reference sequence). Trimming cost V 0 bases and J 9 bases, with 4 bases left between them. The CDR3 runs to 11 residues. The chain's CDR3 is CASSLVGEQFF. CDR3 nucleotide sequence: TGTGCCAGCAGCTTGGTCGGTGAGCAGTTCTTC.

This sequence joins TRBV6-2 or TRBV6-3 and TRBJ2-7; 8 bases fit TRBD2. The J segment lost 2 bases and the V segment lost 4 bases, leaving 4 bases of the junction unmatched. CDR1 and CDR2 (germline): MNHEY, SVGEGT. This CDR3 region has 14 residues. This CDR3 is CASSSGTSTYEQYF. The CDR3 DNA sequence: TGTGCCAGCAGTTCCGGGACTAGTACCTACGAGCAGTACTTC.

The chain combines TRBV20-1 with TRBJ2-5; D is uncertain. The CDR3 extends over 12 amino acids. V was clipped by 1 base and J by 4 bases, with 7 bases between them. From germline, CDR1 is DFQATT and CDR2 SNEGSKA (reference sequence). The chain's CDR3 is CSARAGRETQYF. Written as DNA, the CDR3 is TGCAGTGCTAGAGCAGGCCGAGAGACCCAGTACTTC.

The DNA for the CDR3 is TGTGCCAGCAGCTTGGACAGTAACTATGGCTACACCTTC. Translated: CASSLDSNYGYTF. The chain employs TRBV5-4 and TRBJ1-2; D remains ambiguous. Trimming removed 0 bases from V and 1 base from J, with 4 bases in between. Germline V gene sequence: CDR1 SGHNT, CDR2 YYREEE (reference sequence). The CDR3 covers 13 residues.

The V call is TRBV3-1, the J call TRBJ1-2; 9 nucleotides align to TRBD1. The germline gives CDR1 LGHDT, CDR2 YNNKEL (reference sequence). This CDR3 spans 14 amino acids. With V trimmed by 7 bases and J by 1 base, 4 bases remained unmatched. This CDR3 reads CASNGQGSNYGYTF. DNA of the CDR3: TGTGCCAGCAACGGACAGGGGAGTAACTATGGCTACACCTTC.

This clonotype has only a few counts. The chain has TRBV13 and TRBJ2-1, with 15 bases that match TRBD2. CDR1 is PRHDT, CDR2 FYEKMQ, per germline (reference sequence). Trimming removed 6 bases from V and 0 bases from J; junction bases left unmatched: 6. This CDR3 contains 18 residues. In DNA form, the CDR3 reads TGTGCCAGCAGGCGGACTAGCGGGGGGGCGAGCTCCTACAATGAGCAGTTCTTC. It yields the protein CASRRTSGGASSYNEQFF.

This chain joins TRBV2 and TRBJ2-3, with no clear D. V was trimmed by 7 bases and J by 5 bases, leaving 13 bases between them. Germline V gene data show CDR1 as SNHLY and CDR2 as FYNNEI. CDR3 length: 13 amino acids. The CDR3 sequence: CASTALARDTQYF. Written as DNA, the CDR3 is TGTGCCAGCACCGCCCTTGCCAGAGATACGCAGTATTTT.

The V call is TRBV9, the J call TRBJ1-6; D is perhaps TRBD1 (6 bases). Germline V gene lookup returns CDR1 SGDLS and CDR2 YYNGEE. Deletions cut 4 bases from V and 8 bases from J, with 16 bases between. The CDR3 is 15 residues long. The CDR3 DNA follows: TGTGCCAGCAGCTTATCGACAGGTTTGGATTCACCCCTCCACTTT. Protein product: CASSLSTGLDSPLHF.